A selection of T cell receptor beta chains follows, all from one sample in a study of cytomegalovirus exposure and HLA in healthy donors. Sequencing was performed with immunoSEQ multiplex PCR; in TCRdb, only in-frame clones are kept and a portion is missing. This table has some 150,000 clones, roughly 80% appearing once. The sample taken for sequencing was PBMCs. All receptors derive from a woman in her 40s in good health and CMV-seropositive. Each CDR3 is given with its conserved first and last residue. The D gene is left open where the match is weak. Clone size, where shown, is once, few, many, or a class for clones that have expanded.

NA	TRBV6-6	few	TRBJ1-2	TGTGCCAGCAGTCCACAGGGTGGAAGCTACACCTTC	CASSPQGGSYTF
NA	TRBV6-5	NA	TRBJ2-1	TGTGCCAGCTCCCTAAGTGGGGGGAATGAGCGGTTCTTC	CASSLSGGNERFF
TRBD2	TRBV2	NA	TRBJ2-2	TGTGCCAGCATTTTACTAGCGACGAGCGGGGAGCTGTTTTTT	CASILLATSGELFF
TRBD1	TRBV28	NA	TRBJ2-7	TGTGCCAGCAGTTTAAGGCCAGGGGGCCTCTCCGAGCAGTACTTC	CASSLRPGGLSEQYF
NA	TRBV9	NA	TRBJ2-1	TGTGCCAGCAGCGTAGAAGCGTTGAATGAGCAGTTCTTC	CASSVEALNEQFF
NA	TRBV28	NA	TRBJ1-4	TGTGCCAGCAGTAGAACAGGGACGGTGGGTGAAAAACTGTTTTTT	CASSRTGTVGEKLFF
NA	TRBV2	NA	TRBJ1-2	TGTGCCAGCAGTGAAGGGCAGGGAAGATATGGCTACACCTTC	CASSEGQGRYGYTF
TRBD1	TRBV6-6	NA	TRBJ1-2	TGTGCCAGCGTAGGGGGCTGGTATGGCTACACCTTC	CASVGGWYGYTF
TRBD2	TRBV19	NA	TRBJ2-1	TGTGCCAGTAGTATAGAGCTAGCGGGAGGGCACCCGGACGAGCAGTTCTTC	CASSIELAGGHPDEQFF
NA	TRBV30	NA	TRBJ1-3	TGTGCCTGGAGCCAGGGCAGGGCCTCTTTTTTT	CAWSQGRASFF
NA	TRBV5-6	NA	TRBJ1-1	TGTGCCAGCAGCTTCCTACAGGGTCGGAACACTGAAGCTTTCTTT	CASSFLQGRNTEAFF
NA	TRBV11-2	NA	TRBJ2-3	TGTGCCAGCAGCTTACCCCTTAAGTGGCAGGCACCTCTAGATACGCAGTATTTT	CASSLPLKWQAPLDTQYF
NA	TRBV7-2	few	TRBJ1-5	TGTGCCAGCAGCTTAGGGACAGTTTCAGCCCAGCATTTT	CASSLGTVSAQHF
TRBD1	TRBV6-1	NA	TRBJ1-2	TGTGCCAGCAGACCGACAGGGGCGGAGGGCTACACCTTC	CASRPTGAEGYTF
NA	TRBV5-1	NA	TRBJ2-1	TGCGCCAGCGCGCCGGACTTGTCAGGAATCTATGAGCAGTTCTTC	CASAPDLSGIYEQFF
NA	TRBV21-1	NA	TRBJ1-1	TGTGCCAGCAGCAAAGGGGCAGGGCGAGAATTAAACACTGAAGCTTTCTTT	CASSKGAGRELNTEAFF
TRBD1	TRBV4-3	NA	TRBJ1-4	TGCGCCAGCAGCCAGACAGGGGGCAAAGAAAAACTGTTTTTT	CASSQTGGKEKLFF
NA	TRBV10-3	NA	TRBJ2-7	TGTGCCATCAGTGGTCTAGCGCAGGAGCAGTACTTC	CAISGLAQEQYF
NA	TRBV7-8	NA	TRBJ1-4	TGTGCCAGCAGCTTAGTATTGGGGGCTGGTGAAAAACTGTTTTTT	CASSLVLGAGEKLFF
TRBD1	TRBV6-1	NA	TRBJ1-2	TGTGCCAGCAGTCCGGGACAGGGAAGGGGTGGCTACACCTTC	CASSPGQGRGGYTF
NA	TRBV27	NA	TRBJ2-7	TGTGCCAGCAGTAAAGCGGGCCTTACCTACGAGCAGTACTTC	CASSKAGLTYEQYF
TRBD1	TRBV11-2	NA	TRBJ2-7	TGTGCCAGCAGTCATACCGACGGGACAGCCTACGAGCAGTACTTC	CASSHTDGTAYEQYF
TRBD1	TRBV30	NA	TRBJ2-5	TGTGCCTGGGCCTCAGGGGTTGGGACAGCCCAAGAGACCCAGTACTTC	CAWASGVGTAQETQYF
NA	TRBV5-1	NA	TRBJ1-1	TGCGCCAGCAGCTTAATTCCAGGGGCTAACACTGAAGCTTTCTTT	CASSLIPGANTEAFF
NA	TRBV28	NA	TRBJ1-2	TGTGCCAGCTGTTGGGGCTCCGGAGACCGAAATGGCTACACCTTC	CASCWGSGDRNGYTF
TRBD2	TRBV6-1	NA	TRBJ2-7	TGTGCCAGCAGTGGACAGGGTTTTAGCGGGAGCCAACCCTACGAGCAGTACTTC	CASSGQGFSGSQPYEQYF
NA	TRBV9	NA	TRBJ2-7	TGTGCCAGCAGCGTAGGGGGCGGGGCAGGTTACGAGCAGTACTTC	CASSVGGGAGYEQYF
TRBD1	TRBV5-1	NA	TRBJ2-1	TGCGCCAGCAGCTTGGGACAGGGCCCTCACAATGAGCAGTTCTTC	CASSLGQGPHNEQFF
TRBD1	TRBV10-3	NA	TRBJ1-5	TGTGCCATCCGGGAGGACAGGGGGTATGGTCAGCCCCAGCATTTT	CAIREDRGYGQPQHF
NA	TRBV19	NA	TRBJ2-7	TGTGCCAGTAGCCAAGCTGACGAGCAGTACTTC	CASSQADEQYF
TRBD1	TRBV12-5	NA	TRBJ1-2	TGTGCTAGTTACAGGGGGCGGGGAGATGGCTACACCTTC	CASYRGRGDGYTF
TRBD1	TRBV6-1	NA	TRBJ2-1	TGTGCCAGCAGCCAGGGGGAGATTTACAATGAGCAGTTCTTC	CASSQGEIYNEQFF
NA	TRBV29-1	NA	TRBJ2-5	TGCAGCGGGAGGATTTGGGAAGAGACCCAGTACTTC	CSGRIWEETQYF
NA	TRBV27	NA	TRBJ2-6	TGTGCCAGCAGTGGCCACCTGGGGGCCAACGTCCTGACTTTC	CASSGHLGANVLTF
TRBD2	TRBV4-2	NA	TRBJ2-3	TGTGCCAGCAGCCCGACCGGCGGGGGGGCCACAGATACGCAGTATTTT	CASSPTGGGATDTQYF
TRBD1	TRBV6-5	NA	TRBJ2-2	TGTGCCAGCAGGCCGGCAGGGGGCACCGGGGAGCTGTTTTTT	CASRPAGGTGELFF
TRBD1	TRBV30	once	TRBJ1-4	TGTGCCTGGAGTGTACAGGGGGTTGAAAAACTGTTTTTT	CAWSVQGVEKLFF
NA	TRBV7-9	NA	TRBJ2-1	TGTGCCAGCAGCCCCGTCCGGGGACACTCATACAATGAGCAGTTCTTC	CASSPVRGHSYNEQFF
TRBD1	TRBV5-4	NA	TRBJ1-1	TGTGCCAGCAGCCCGGGACAGGGTTTGAACACTGAAGCTTTCTTT	CASSPGQGLNTEAFF
NA	TRBV19	NA	TRBJ1-1	TGTGCCAGTAGTATACAGGGGCGCGGGACTGAAGCTTTCTTT	CASSIQGRGTEAFF
TRBD2	TRBV9	NA	TRBJ2-7	TGTGCCAGCAGCTCAGACCCCGGACTAGGCGAGCAGTACTTC	CASSSDPGLGEQYF
NA	TRBV2	NA	TRBJ1-4	TGTGCCAGCAGGGGGGGAACAACTAATGAAAAACTGTTTTTT	CASRGGTTNEKLFF
NA	TRBV5-1	NA	TRBJ2-1	TGCGCCAGCAACCTTTGGGGGCCTTTGAATGAGCAGTTCTTC	CASNLWGPLNEQFF
NA	TRBV7-2	NA	TRBJ1-2	TGTGCCAGCAGCTTAGCAACACAATCTAACTATGGCTACACCTTC	CASSLATQSNYGYTF
TRBD1	TRBV28	once	TRBJ1-6	TGTGCCAGCAGCTTACGAGGACAGGGGGCGAGCTCCTATAATTCACCCCTCCACTTT	CASSLRGQGASSYNSPLHF
NA	TRBV5-1	once	TRBJ2-3	TGCGCCAGCAGTTACCAGGGGCGCACAGATACGCAGTATTTT	CASSYQGRTDTQYF
NA	TRBV9	once	TRBJ1-3	TGTGCCAGCAGCGTAGCAGGACAGTCTTCTGGAAACACCATATATTTT	CASSVAGQSSGNTIYF
TRBD1	TRBV7-8	NA	TRBJ1-2	TGTGCCAGCAGCCTCGCACAGGGGGGAGATGGCTACACCTTC	CASSLAQGGDGYTF
NA	TRBV19	few	TRBJ1-1	TGTGCCGCATCCGGGACAACGAACACTGAAGCTTTCTTT	CAASGTTNTEAFF
TRBD2	TRBV28	NA	TRBJ2-7	TGTGCCAGCAGTTTATTGGTCGTTTCCGGCCTTCGGGAGGGTCCCTACGAGCAGTACTTC	CASSLLVVSGLREGPYEQYF
NA	TRBV7-9	NA	TRBJ1-4	TGTGCCAGCAGCTATAGTTCAGGGATTAGGCATGAAAAACTGTTTTTT	CASSYSSGIRHEKLFF
NA	TRBV28	few	TRBJ1-2	TGTGCCAGCAGCGAAAGGGGCTATGGCTACACCTTC	CASSERGYGYTF
NA	TRBV5-1	once	TRBJ2-3	TGCGCCAGCAGCTTGGACTTGGGCGGGACGCTCTGGTATTTT	CASSLDLGGTLWYF
TRBD2	TRBV27	NA	TRBJ2-7	TGTGCCAGCAGTCTTCTAACTAGCGGGAGGGCCAACGAGCAGTACTTC	CASSLLTSGRANEQYF
NA	TRBV13	NA	TRBJ2-1	TGTGCCAGCAGCCCTCTTGAGCAGTTCTTC	CASSPLEQFF
TRBD2	TRBV4-2	NA	TRBJ2-5	TGTGCCAGCAGCCAAGATCGGGCGGGAGGCCTCCAAGAGACCCAGTACTTC	CASSQDRAGGLQETQYF
TRBD1	TRBV5-4	NA	TRBJ1-1	TGTGCCAGCAGCTTGGTCTTGGGACAGGGAATCACTGAAGCTTTCTTT	CASSLVLGQGITEAFF